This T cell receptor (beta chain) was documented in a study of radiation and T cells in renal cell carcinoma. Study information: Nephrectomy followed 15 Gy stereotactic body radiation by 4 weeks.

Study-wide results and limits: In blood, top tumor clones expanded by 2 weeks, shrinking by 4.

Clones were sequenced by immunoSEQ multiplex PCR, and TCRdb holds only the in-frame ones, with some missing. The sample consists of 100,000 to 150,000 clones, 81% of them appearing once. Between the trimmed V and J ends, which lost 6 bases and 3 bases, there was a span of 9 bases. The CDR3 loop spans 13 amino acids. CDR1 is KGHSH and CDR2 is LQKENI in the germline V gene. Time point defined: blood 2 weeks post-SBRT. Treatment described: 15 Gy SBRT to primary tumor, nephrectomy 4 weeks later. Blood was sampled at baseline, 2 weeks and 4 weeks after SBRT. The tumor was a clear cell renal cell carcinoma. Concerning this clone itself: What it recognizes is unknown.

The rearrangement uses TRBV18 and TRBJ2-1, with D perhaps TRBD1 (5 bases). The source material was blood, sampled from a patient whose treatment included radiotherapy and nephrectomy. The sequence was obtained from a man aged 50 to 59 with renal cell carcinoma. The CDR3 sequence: CASSQGHYNEQFF. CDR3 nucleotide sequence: TGTGCCAGCTCCCAAGGACACTACAATGAGCAGTTCTTC.